What follows are 2 T cell receptor beta chains derived from one specimen sequenced in a study of TIL therapy for anti-PD-1-resistant metastatic lung cancer. The immunoSEQ assay was v3. Sequencing used immunoSEQ multiplex PCR; TCRdb keeps in-frame clones, though not all of them. The profile covers approximately 95,000 clones, with roughly two thirds appearing a single time and over 9.5% taken by the ten largest. The time point: pre-treatment sample, taken before nivolumab and TIL therapy. Most excised metastases sampled were pleural nodules or supraclavicular lymph nodes. The specimen comprised tumor tissue, sampled at baseline. Every receptor here comes from a person between 30 and 80 years old with non-small cell lung cancer.

The chain joins TRBV10-2 to TRBJ1-5; a weak D match, TRBD1 (6 bases). The CDR3 contains 14 residues. Trimming removed 4 bases at V and 6 bases at J, with 13 bases between. Germline CDR1 reads WSHSY; CDR2 reads SAAADI. CDR3 loop: CASSGGRVGQPQHF. The CDR3 region has the DNA TGCGCCAGCAGTGGGGGGCGCGTAGGTCAGCCCCAGCATTTT.

The chain combines TRBV6-5 with TRBJ1-2; 7 positions agree with TRBD1. V shed 2 bases and J 3 bases; nucleotides not matched to a gene: 6. This CDR3 spans 15 amino acids. Germline V CDR1 and CDR2: MNHEY, SVGAGI. The CDR3 loop reads CASSYRTGAYYGYTF. Written as DNA, the CDR3 is TGTGCCAGCAGTTACCGCACAGGGGCCTACTATGGCTACACCTTC.